This record concerns one TCR beta chain sequence. V dropped 7 bases and J dropped 4; count of bases not matched to a gene: 5. The CDR3 has 14 residues. Germline CDR1 reads KGHDR; CDR2 reads SFDVKD. The sample originates from a study of blood T cell repertoires in COVID-19. Study-wide background: Researchers got acute and convalescent COVID-19 samples from the United States, Italy and Spain. Sources were T cells, B-cell-depleted T cells, or PBMCs; the material itself was cDNA or gDNA.

Under the authors' procedure: Estimated nucleated cell counts came from reference gene primer amplification. Assay: immunoSEQ multiplex PCR; the TCRdb copy retains only in-frame clones and omits some. That table supplies the V and J calls and clone size; D and trimming were determined from the DNA. The table has roughly 200,000 clones, around 80% seen once; the top ten hold approximately 13%. The clonotype originates from a man aged 50 or older who had recovered from COVID-19. Material: peripheral blood. The J gene is TRBJ1-1, the V gene TRBV24-1, with 10 bases that match TRBD1. The CDR3 region is CATSQTGGITEAFF. As DNA, the CDR3 is TGTGCCACCAGCCAGACAGGGGGCATCACTGAAGCTTTCTTT.